This TCR beta chain was retrieved from a study of blood T cell repertoires in COVID-19. For the study at large: Sites across the United States, Italy and Spain contributed samples from acute and convalescent COVID-19.

The CDR3 is made up of 16 amino acids. Germline V gene lookup returns CDR1 SGHVS and CDR2 FQNEAQ. The V segment lost 5 bases and the J segment 0 bases; nucleotides outside the gene matches: 9. Here immunoSEQ multiplex PCR was the method, and the copy in TCRdb shows in-frame clones only, minus some. The sample has 100,000 to 140,000 clones; approximately 81% are singletons. The V and J genes are TRBV7-8 and TRBJ2-5; 7 bases line up with TRBD1. This TCR came from a human donor in a cohort sampled during active COVID-19. Sequences were obtained from peripheral blood. CDR3 in amino acids: CASSQQGQSYQETQYF. The CDR3 bases are TGTGCCAGCAGCCAACAGGGACAGTCGTACCAAGAGACCCAGTACTTC.